This T cell receptor (beta chain) was sequenced in a study of shared clonotypes between healthy human individuals. Findings of the study overall: Donor scarcity curtailed the genetic and exposure-history diversity represented herein. How much donors shared clonotypes was expected to be affected by sequencing depth.

Comments on this clone: As yet, its antigen is unknown. One end of the junction is discordant with germline, which a read error may explain.

The repertoire was sequenced with immunoSEQ multiplex PCR; TCRdb's copy has only in-frame clones and lacks some. The sample includes 2 million or so clones, over 85% of them seen just once. From germline, CDR1 is SQVTM and CDR2 ANQGSEA. The CDR3 consists of 12 residues. As defined, naive CD8 cells were CD45RO-negative and positively selected for CCR7, with terminally differentiated effector memory CD45RA+ cells excluded. The sequence was collected from a man aged 18 to 30 in good health. Sequences were obtained from naive CD8+ T cells sorted from blood. The chain combines TRBV29-1 with TRBJ2-1; D is perhaps TRBD2 (5 bases). The CDR3, as DNA: TGCAGCGTTGAAGAGGAGGAAAGGTCTGTAATCTTC. It translates to CSVEEEERSVIF.